This passage covers 16 T cell receptor beta chains from one sample sequenced in a study of blood T cell repertoires in COVID-19 (dated by TCRdb to 2018 to 2020). The library was generated by the immunoSEQ multiplex PCR assay. Not all clones reach the TCRdb copy of this immuneACCESS table, which keeps in-frame sequences only. Checked studies attribute under half of the gap to unresolved V genes and leave the rest unexplained. In all, the sample holds roughly 440,000 clones, and around 88% of those were seen once. Around 13% of the sample goes to the ten largest clones. The source material was peripheral blood. All receptors derive from a woman in her forties or fifties with COVID-19, enrolled during active disease.

This rearrangement joins TRBV2 to TRBJ1-1; the D gene is possibly TRBD1 (6 bases). This CDR3 is built from 14 residues. Germline values: CDR1 SNHLY, CDR2 FYNNEI. The V and J ends lost 8 bases and 0 bases respectively, with 13 bases between them. This CDR3 is CASEEGTMNTEAFF. The DNA of the CDR3 is TGTGCCAGCGAAGAGGGGACAATGAACACTGAAGCTTTCTTT. Full variable domain (outside the CDR3, taken from reference TRBV2 and TRBJ1-1): EPEVTQTPSHQVTQMGQEVILRCVPISNHLYFYWYRQILGQKVEFLVSFYNNEISEKSEIFDDQFSVERPDGSNFTLKIRSTKLEDSAMYFCASEEGTMNTEAFFGQGTRLTVV.

The genes are TRBV11-2 and TRBJ2-2; no firm D call. With 6 bases removed from V and 1 base from J, the gap between germline ends came to 9 bases. CDR1 is SGHAT, CDR2 FQNNGV, per germline. The CDR3 is made up of 14 amino acids. Here the CDR3 DNA reads TGTGCCAGCAGATTCTCTAGGAACACCGGGGAGCTGTTTTTT. This gives the protein CASRFSRNTGELFF.

The chain carries TRBV6-5 and TRBJ1-1; 8 bases line up with TRBD1. Trimming took 4 bases from V and 7 from J; bases not matched to a gene: 14. Germline assignment: CDR1 MNHEY and CDR2 SVGAGI. The CDR3 runs 16 residues. The CDR3 protein is CASSFSGGAVRVEAFF. CDR3 coding DNA: TGTGCCAGCAGTTTTTCAGGGGGCGCAGTGAGGGTTGAAGCTTTCTTT.

The chain carries TRBV7-9 and TRBJ2-7, with D perhaps TRBD2 (6 bases). With 3 bases removed from V and 3 bases from J, the gap between germline ends came to 27 bases. In germline, CDR1 is SEHNR, CDR2 FQNEAQ (reference sequence). CDR3 size: 19 residues. This CDR3 reads CASSLEGFGWTSDFYEQYF. In nucleotides, the CDR3 is TGTGCCAGCAGCTTGGAGGGGTTCGGGTGGACTTCGGATTTCTACGAGCAGTACTTC.

The gene calls are TRBV12-5 and TRBJ1-1, with D possibly matching TRBD1 (5 bases). CDR1 LGHNT and CDR2 FRNRAP come from the germline V gene. The germline V and J ends were trimmed by 4 bases and 1 base, with 13 bases remaining between them. The CDR3 runs to 15 residues. CDR3 residues: CASGSPRGRNTEAFF. In nucleotides, the CDR3 is TGTGCTAGTGGTTCCCCGCGGGGGAGGAACACTGAAGCTTTCTTT.

The chain uses TRBV3-1 (or the pseudogene TRBV3-2) and TRBJ2-7; D not resolved. Trimming cost V 4 bases and J 7 bases, with 11 bases left between them. Germline V gene data show CDR1 as LGHDT and CDR2 as YNNKEL (reference sequence). The CDR3 totals 12 residues. CDR3 amino acids: CASSRASGEQYF. Here the CDR3 DNA reads TGTGCCAGCAGCCGGGCCTCTGGAGAGCAGTACTTC.

V and J are TRBV2 and TRBJ1-5; 10 nucleotides agree with TRBD1. V was pared by 4 bases and J by 6 bases, with 6 bases of the junction left unmatched. The germline V gene encodes CDR1 SNHLY and CDR2 FYNNEI. The CDR3 is 15 amino acids. The CDR3 DNA sequence: TGTGCCAGCAGTGGAAGGACAGGGGGTGGTCAGCCCCAGCATTTT. Translated, it gives CASSGRTGGGQPQHF.

V usage is TRBV30 and J usage is TRBJ2-3; D remains unclear. CDR1 and CDR2 (germline): GTSNPN, SVGIG (reference sequence). This CDR3 contains 14 residues. Trimming cost V 4 bases and J 2 bases, with 13 bases left between them. CDR3 nucleotide sequence: TGTGCCTGGACTCCTCTTAAAGCCACAGATACGCAGTATTTT. It specifies CAWTPLKATDTQYF.

The chain recombines TRBV5-1 with TRBJ1-1; TRBD1 agrees at 8 bases. Trimming at V came to 0 bases and at J to 3 bases, leaving 4 bases not matched to a gene. The CDR3 sequence is 15 residues long. Germline CDR1 and CDR2: SGHRS and YFSETQ. CDR3 protein: CASSLAPDRDTEAFF. The CDR3 DNA follows: TGCGCCAGCAGCTTGGCCCCGGACAGGGACACTGAAGCTTTCTTT.

This clone was detected only once. The chain couples TRBV6-5 to TRBJ2-7, with D perhaps TRBD1 (6 bases). This CDR3 has 12 residues. CDR1 is MNHEY and CDR2 is SVGAGI in the germline V gene. V lost 6 bases, J lost 2 bases, and 8 bases lay in between. CDR3 protein: CASSGQTYEQYF. The CDR3, as DNA: TGTGCCAGCAGCGGACAGACCTACGAGCAGTACTTC.

This clone was seen a handful of times. This chain joins TRBV28 and TRBJ2-3; D remains ambiguous. This CDR3 comprises 15 residues. V was clipped by 6 bases and J by 6 bases, with 19 bases between them. The germline gives CDR1 MDHEN, CDR2 SYDVKM. CDR3 DNA: TGTGCCAGCAGCCAACTGGCACACATGGAGGATACGCAGTATTTT. It codes for CASSQLAHMEDTQYF.

The chain links TRBV4-2 to TRBJ1-1; TRBD1 matches at 7 bases. CDR3 size: 16 residues. The ends lost 0 bases at V and 4 bases at J; junction bases unmatched: 8. Germline CDR1 reads LGHNA; CDR2 reads YNFKEQ. The chain's CDR3 is CASSQEIRGQGTEAFF. The CDR3 DNA reads as TGTGCCAGCAGCCAAGAAATAAGGGGGCAGGGCACTGAAGCTTTCTTT.

With regard to this clone: Other DNA sequences of this sample code for an identical CDR3. The genes are TRBV27 and TRBJ1-3; no clear D gene. V was trimmed by 0 bases and J by 4 bases, leaving 4 bases between them. Germline CDR1 is MNHEY and CDR2 is SMNVEV (reference sequence). This CDR3 has 13 residues. The CDR3 reads CASSLSGGNTIYF. DNA for the CDR3: TGTGCCAGCAGTTTATCCGGGGGAAACACCATATATTTT.

The J gene is TRBJ2-6, the V gene TRBV21-1; the table's D gene call, TRBD2, was not cross checked with the DNA. TRBV21-1 is a documented pseudogene. The CDR3 covers 17 residues. The CDR3: CASSPGLPFSGANVLTF. The CDR3 bases are TGTGCCAGCAGTCCGGGACTGCCCTTCTCTGGGGCCAACGTCCTGACTTTC.

V and J are TRBV28 and TRBJ1-5; 7 bases fit TRBD1. V was pared by 6 bases and J by 0 bases, with 8 bases of the junction left unmatched. The CDR3 contains 16 residues. CDR1 and CDR2 (germline): MDHEN, SYDVKM. CDR3 amino acids: CASRELTGLSNQPQHF. As DNA, the CDR3 is TGTGCCAGCAGAGAATTGACAGGGCTTAGCAATCAGCCCCAGCATTTT.

The chain joins TRBV5-1 to TRBJ1-3; D may be TRBD1 (5 bases). Germline assignment: CDR1 SGHRS and CDR2 YFSETQ. The CDR3 is 16 residues long. Trimming shortened V by 3 bases and J by 0 bases, and 13 bases separated the two germline ends. The CDR3 DNA follows: TGCGCCAGCAGCTCCTACTTCGGGGGCTCTGGAAACACCATATATTTT. Encoded protein: CASSSYFGGSGNTIYF.